This TCR beta chain was obtained from a study of T cell clusters in autoimmune cytopenias. Study findings and constraints: Functional roles of the in silico T cell clusters still await experimental validation.

TRB amplification used approximately 250 ng of peripheral blood genomic DNA. The CDR3 runs 15 residues. The germline CDR1 and CDR2 sequences are SGHNT and YYREEE (reference sequence). In terms of frequency, this clonotype is medium-sized. The antigen is not known. TRB rearrangements were amplified by touch-down multiplex PCR with mixed TRB-A/B primers. TCRdb reanalyzed the multiplex PCR reads and collapses them to one entry per CDR3 protein, without DNA. The data include about 4,900 distinct CDR3 sequences; the top ten clones carry 15% to 17%. These data also formed part of another study, on T cell repertoires in aging, cancer and after chemotherapy. That work states: Donor ages fell into six groups from 30 or younger up to 70 or older. Roughly 8.8 million TCR reads made up the full dataset. Healthy donors lost TCR diversity with age mainly through richness, cancer patients through richness and evenness.

The specimen was peripheral blood. The origin of this receptor is a human donor in good health. The chain recombines TRBV5-4 with TRBJ2-3; the D gene TCRdb calls, TRBD1, cannot be checked with no DNA. The CDR3 spells CASSLDSTGSDTQYF.